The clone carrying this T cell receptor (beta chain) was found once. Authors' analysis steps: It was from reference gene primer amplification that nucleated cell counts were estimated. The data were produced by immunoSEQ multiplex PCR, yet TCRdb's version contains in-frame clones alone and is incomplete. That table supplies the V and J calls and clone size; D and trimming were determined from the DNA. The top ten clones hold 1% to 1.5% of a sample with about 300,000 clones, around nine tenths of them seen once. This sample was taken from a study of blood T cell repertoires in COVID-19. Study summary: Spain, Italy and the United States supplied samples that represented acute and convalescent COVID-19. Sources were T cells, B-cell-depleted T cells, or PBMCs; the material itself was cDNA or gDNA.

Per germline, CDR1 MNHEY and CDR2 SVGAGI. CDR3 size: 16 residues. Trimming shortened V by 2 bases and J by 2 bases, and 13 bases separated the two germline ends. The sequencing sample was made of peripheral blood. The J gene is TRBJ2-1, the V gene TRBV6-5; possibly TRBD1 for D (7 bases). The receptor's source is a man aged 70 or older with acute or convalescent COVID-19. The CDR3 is CASSYGGGPTYNEQFF. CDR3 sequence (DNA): TGTGCCAGCAGTTACGGAGGGGGCCCCACCTACAATGAGCAGTTCTTC.